The 9 T cell receptor beta chains below come from one sample, sequenced in a study of cytomegalovirus exposure and HLA in healthy donors (dated by TCRdb to about 2017). Library method: the immunoSEQ multiplex PCR assay. The multiplex PCR relied on a mix of 60 forward primers for TCR Vbeta segments and 13 reverse primers for TCR Jbeta segments. TCRdb obtained this table from immuneACCESS and retained in-frame rearrangements with V and J assigned. These tables miss some clones; where compared with another copy, unresolved V genes account for less than half of the shortfall, and the remainder is unexplained. Counted in this sample were around 130,000 clones; about 80% of them appeared once. 4% to 4.5% of the sample is taken by the ten largest. Material: PBMCs. The receptor set was obtained from a woman between 35 and 50 years old in good health and CMV-seronegative.

This clone occurred a few times. V gene TRBV7-9 combines with J gene TRBJ1-1; D unclear. CDR3 length: 14 amino acids. The germline CDR1 and CDR2 sequences are SEHNR and FQNEAQ (reference sequence). Trimming left V 0 bases short and J 8 bases short, with 13 bases between. CDR3 protein: CASSLATGGGEAFF. The CDR3 bases are TGTGCCAGCAGCTTAGCAACCGGCGGTGGGGAAGCTTTCTTT.

The rearrangement uses TRBV19 and TRBJ2-5, with 8 bases lining up with TRBD1. Per the germline V gene, CDR1 is LNHDA and CDR2 is SQIVND (reference sequence). The CDR3 is made up of 14 amino acids. V lost 5 bases, J lost 3 bases, and 5 bases stayed unmatched. This chain's CDR3 is CASSVRQGKETQYF. For the CDR3, the DNA is TGTGCCAGTAGTGTACGACAGGGGAAAGAGACCCAGTACTTC.

The V call is TRBV10-3, the J call TRBJ1-5, with TRBD1 matching 9 bases. J was trimmed by 0 bases and V by 11 bases; bases with no gene match: 5. Germline lookup yields CDR1 ENHRY and CDR2 SYGVKD. This CDR3 is 14 amino acids long. The CDR3 nucleotides read TGTGCCTGTGGGACAGGGAGTAGCAATCAGCCCCAGCATTTT. Amino acid sequence: CACGTGSSNQPQHF.

V gene TRBV18 combines with J gene TRBJ2-7, with 7 bases fitting TRBD1. CDR1 and CDR2 (germline): KGHSH, LQKENI. The CDR3 consists of 14 residues. Unmatched junction bases numbered 5, after V lost 6 bases and J lost 0 bases. This CDR3 is CASSLRDSSYEQYF. DNA of the CDR3: TGTGCCAGCTCCCTCCGGGACAGCTCCTACGAGCAGTACTTC.

The chain recombines TRBV4-1 with TRBJ2-3; 11 nucleotides align to TRBD2. The CDR3 has 16 amino acids. Germline trimming cut 4 bases from V and 4 bases from J; bases unmatched to any gene: 7. Germline V gene lookup returns CDR1 MGHRA and CDR2 YSYEKL. CDR3 region: CASSPWTSGSSDTQYF. DNA of the CDR3: TGCGCCAGCAGCCCATGGACTAGCGGGTCCTCAGATACGCAGTATTTT.

The table lists this clone with a count of one. V is TRBV7-2 and J is TRBJ2-5; maybe TRBD2 (5 bases). This CDR3 spans 15 amino acids. From germline, CDR1 is SGHTA and CDR2 FQGNSA. V lost 6 bases and J lost 2, with 16 bases in between. The chain's CDR3 is CASRPGLRLQETQYF. The CDR3 DNA reads TGTGCCAGCAGACCCGGACTCCGGCTACAAGAGACCCAGTACTTC.

This chain uses TRBV4-3 with TRBJ2-3, with D perhaps matching TRBD2 (6 bases). The ends were cut back, 0 bases at V and 6 bases at J, with 16 bases in the middle. Germline V gene sequence: CDR1 LGHNA, CDR2 YSLEER. This CDR3 is 16 amino acids long. CDR3 in amino acids: CASSQDRMGLRDTQYF. CDR3 coding DNA: TGCGCCAGCAGCCAAGACAGGATGGGACTCAGGGATACGCAGTATTTT.

The V and J genes are TRBV7-9 and TRBJ2-2, with a tentative D call TRBD2 (5 bases). Looked up from germline, CDR1 is SEHNR and CDR2 is FQNEAQ (reference sequence). Trimming cost V 5 bases and J 8 bases, with 18 bases left between them. This CDR3 contains 15 residues. The CDR3 loop is CASSLSESASGELFF. The CDR3 DNA follows: TGTGCCAGCAGCCTTAGCGAATCGGCCTCGGGGGAGCTGTTTTTT.

The rearrangement uses TRBV18 and TRBJ2-7; 7 bases match TRBD2. V shed 3 bases, J shed 6 bases, and the junction held 11 bases outside the gene matches. The CDR3 runs to 15 residues. Germline V gene data show CDR1 as KGHSH and CDR2 as LQKENI. Here the CDR3 DNA reads TGTGCCAGCTCACCCCCGGGCAGGGAGGGCGCCGAGCAGTACTTC. It translates to CASSPPGREGAEQYF.